This T cell receptor (beta chain) was observed in a study of blood T cell repertoires in COVID-19. The CDR3 sequence is 15 residues long. V was clipped by 4 bases and J by 4 bases; unmatched bases: 11. Germline lookup yields CDR1 SGDLS and CDR2 YYNGEE. Data came from immunoSEQ multiplex PCR; TCRdb stores just in-frame clones and leaves some out. The data hold about 180,000 clones, with over 75% observed a single time. This clone was detected a few times. The rearrangement uses TRBV9 and TRBJ2-7; 7 bases line up with TRBD2. The sequence was collected from a human donor with active or convalescent COVID-19. The donor label of this sample is uncertain. The source material was peripheral blood. CDR3 in amino acids: CASSYASGTIYEQYF. CDR3 sequence (DNA): TGTGCCAGCAGCTACGCGTCAGGGACTATTTACGAGCAGTACTTC.